Listed here is a single TCR beta chain. Its antigen remains unidentified. Documented time point: baseline pretreatment blood. This sample's treatment: 15 Gy SBRT to primary tumor, nephrectomy 4 weeks later. After SBRT, blood was collected at 2 and 4 weeks, plus baseline. This renal cell carcinoma was of the clear cell type. Between the trimmed V and J ends, which lost 3 bases and 7 bases, there was a span of 10 bases. The germline V gene encodes CDR1 WNHNN and CDR2 SYGVQD (reference sequence). The CDR3 has 14 amino acids. These data belong to a study of radiation and T cells in renal cell carcinoma. On the study more broadly: Nephrectomy followed 15 Gy stereotactic body radiation by 4 weeks.

The repertoire was sequenced with immunoSEQ multiplex PCR; TCRdb's copy has only in-frame clones and lacks some. This sample yields approximately 150,000 clones, of which about nine tenths are seen a single time; around 4.4% belongs to the top ten. Regarding the study as a whole: From baseline, blood top tumor clonotypes peaked at 2 weeks post-radiation.

V usage is TRBV10-1 and J usage is TRBJ1-6, with D perhaps matching TRBD1 (5 bases). The receptor's source is a woman between 65 and 79 years old with renal cell carcinoma. Specimen: blood, collected from a patient whose treatment included radiotherapy and nephrectomy. The CDR3 bases are TGCGCCAGCAGTGACAGGGCTCGAAATTCACCCCTCCACTTT. Translating gives CASSDRARNSPLHF.